The 8 T cell receptor beta chains listed next were all sequenced from one sample in a study of OX40 agonist ivuxolimab in advanced cancers. The protocol was immunoSEQ multiplex PCR, while the TCRdb copy is restricted to in-frame clones and leaves out a portion. The repertoire has fewer than 90,000 clones, roughly 89% of them found once; the top ten carry less than 0.2%. Sequencing used CD4+ or CD8+ T cells sorted from blood, obtained in a trial of the OX40 agonist ivuxolimab. All receptors come from an adult with an advanced solid tumor such as melanoma, head and neck, liver or kidney cancer.

V gene TRBV2 combines with J gene TRBJ1-4; D remains ambiguous. CDR3 length: 13 amino acids. Per germline, CDR1 SNHLY and CDR2 FYNNEI. The V end lost 7 bases, the J end lost 7 bases, and 13 bases lay between the germline ends. CDR3 in DNA: TGTGCCAGCATTAGGCAGGAAGGTGAAAAACTGTTTTTT. This codes for CASIRQEGEKLFF.

V gene TRBV4-2 combines with J gene TRBJ2-1; 9 bases fit TRBD2. Germline V gene sequence: CDR1 LGHNA, CDR2 YNFKEQ. The CDR3 extends over 19 amino acids. V lost 3 bases to trimming and J lost 4 bases; unmatched junction nucleotides: 16. The CDR3 region has the DNA TGTGCCAGCAGCCACAGACTAGCGGACATCCCGACGGGTTACAATGAGCAGTTCTTC. It is translated as CASSHRLADIPTGYNEQFF.

The chain combines TRBV4-1 with TRBJ2-5; 8 bases match TRBD2. The germline CDR1 and CDR2 sequences are MGHRA and YSYEKL. Unmatched junction bases numbered 15, after V lost 8 bases and J lost 7 bases. The CDR3 loop spans 15 amino acids. The CDR3 DNA reads TGCGCCAGCGGCCCCCCCGGGACTAGTCGGGGGACCCAGTACTTC. Translated, it gives CASGPPGTSRGTQYF.

Comments on this clone: An end of the junction does not agree with germline; a read error may underlie this. V gene TRBV5-6 combines with J gene TRBJ1-6; D not resolved. The V gene's germline CDR1 is SGHDT and CDR2 YYEEEE. CDR3 length equals 12 residues. CDR3 residues: CASSSAGQTPIF. The CDR3 bases are TGTGCCAGCAGCTCAGCAGGTCAGACCCCAATTTTT.

The chain combines TRBV5-6 with TRBJ1-6; TRBD1 is a possible D gene (5 bases). CDR3 length: 13 amino acids. With 2 bases removed from V and 10 bases from J, the gap between germline ends came to 10 bases. Germline CDR1 SGHDT, CDR2 YYEEEE. The CDR3 protein is CASSFGGESPLHF. The CDR3 region has the DNA TGTGCCAGCAGCTTCGGAGGGGAGTCACCCCTCCACTTT.

V and J are TRBV19 and TRBJ2-1; D unresolved. Germline loops: CDR1 LNHDA, CDR2 SQIVND (reference sequence). The CDR3 loop spans 18 amino acids. V lost 3 bases to trimming and J lost 1 base, with 19 bases between them. CDR3 amino acids: CASSMDLGSGLSYNEQFF. CDR3 DNA sequence: TGTGCCAGTAGTATGGATCTCGGGTCCGGTTTATCCTACAATGAGCAGTTCTTC.

V gene TRBV25-1 combines with J gene TRBJ2-1; D might be TRBD1 (6 bases). The V end lost 6 bases, the J end lost 6 bases, and 12 bases lay between the germline ends. Germline CDR1 MGHDK, CDR2 SYGVNS. This CDR3 has 13 amino acids. Written as DNA, the CDR3 is TGTGCCAGCAGAATTGGGACACGCAATGAGCAGTTCTTC. Its translation is CASRIGTRNEQFF.

The V call is TRBV5-1, the J call TRBJ2-1; D unresolved. The V and J ends lost 0 bases and 4 bases respectively, with 8 bases between them. The length of the CDR3 is 14 residues. Germline V gene sequence: CDR1 SGHRS, CDR2 YFSETQ. The CDR3, as DNA: TGCGCCAGCAGCTTGGGCCCCTTTTACAATGAGCAGTTCTTC. Translating gives CASSLGPFYNEQFF. The complete variable domain, with remaining parts taken from reference TRBV5-1 and TRBJ2-1, reads KAGVTQTPRYLIKTRGQQVTLSCSPISGHRSVSWYQQTPGQGLQFLFEYFSETQRNKGNFPGRFSGRQFSNSRSEMNVSTLELGDSALYLCASSLGPFYNEQFFGPGTRLTVL.